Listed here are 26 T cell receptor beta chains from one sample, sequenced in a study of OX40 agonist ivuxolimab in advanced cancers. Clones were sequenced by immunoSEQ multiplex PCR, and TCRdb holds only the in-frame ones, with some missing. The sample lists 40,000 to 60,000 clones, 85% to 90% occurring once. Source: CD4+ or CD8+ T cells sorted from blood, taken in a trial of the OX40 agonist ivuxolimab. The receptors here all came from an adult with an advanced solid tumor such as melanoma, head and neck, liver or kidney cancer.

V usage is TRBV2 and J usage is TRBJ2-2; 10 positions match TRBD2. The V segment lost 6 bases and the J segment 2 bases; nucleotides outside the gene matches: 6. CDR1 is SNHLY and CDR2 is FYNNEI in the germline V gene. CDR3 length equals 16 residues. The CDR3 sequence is CASRISGGANTGELFF. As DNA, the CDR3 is TGTGCCAGCAGAATAAGCGGGGGGGCCAACACCGGGGAGCTGTTTTTT.

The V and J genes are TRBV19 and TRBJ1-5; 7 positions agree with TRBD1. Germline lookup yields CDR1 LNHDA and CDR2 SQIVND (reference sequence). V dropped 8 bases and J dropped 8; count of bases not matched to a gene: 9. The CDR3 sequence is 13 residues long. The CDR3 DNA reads TGTGCCAGTCACCGACAGGGTTGGGAGCCCCAGCATTTT. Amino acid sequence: CASHRQGWEPQHF.

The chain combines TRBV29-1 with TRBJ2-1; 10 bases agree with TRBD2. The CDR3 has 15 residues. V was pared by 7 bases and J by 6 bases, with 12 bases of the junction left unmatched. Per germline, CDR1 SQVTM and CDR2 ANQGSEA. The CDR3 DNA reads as TGCAGCGCTGTCGCTAGCGGGAGAAGTCGCAATGAGCAGTTCTTC. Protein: CSAVASGRSRNEQFF.

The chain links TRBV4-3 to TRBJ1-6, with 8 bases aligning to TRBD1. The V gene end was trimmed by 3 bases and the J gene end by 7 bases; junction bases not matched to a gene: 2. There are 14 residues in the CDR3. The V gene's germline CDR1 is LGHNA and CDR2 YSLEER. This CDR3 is CASSQTGENSPLHF. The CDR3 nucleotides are TGCGCCAGCAGCCAGACAGGGGAAAATTCACCCCTCCACTTT.

This CDR3 is CATGPDRGREQYF. The CDR3 bases are TGTGCCACCGGACCGGACAGGGGTCGCGAGCAGTACTTC. The V gene is TRBV15, the J gene TRBJ2-7; 9 bases map to TRBD1. The CDR3 runs to 13 residues. Losses at the gene ends were 8 bases for V and 6 bases for J; bases not matched to a gene: 8. Germline V CDR1 and CDR2: LNHNV, YYDKDF (reference sequence).

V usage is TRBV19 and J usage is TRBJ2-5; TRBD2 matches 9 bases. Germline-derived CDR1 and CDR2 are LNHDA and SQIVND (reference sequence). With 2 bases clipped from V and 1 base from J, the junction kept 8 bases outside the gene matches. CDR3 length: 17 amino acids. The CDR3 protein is CASSILTGGGAQETQYF. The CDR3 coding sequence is TGTGCCAGTAGTATACTCACGGGCGGGGGGGCCCAAGAGACCCAGTACTTC.

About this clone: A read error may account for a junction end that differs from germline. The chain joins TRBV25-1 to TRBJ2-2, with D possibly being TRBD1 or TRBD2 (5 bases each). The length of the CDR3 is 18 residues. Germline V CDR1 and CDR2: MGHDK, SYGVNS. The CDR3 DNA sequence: TGTGCCAGCAGTGAAGCTCCACCCTTCGCAGCAGGACACCGGGGAGCTGTTTTT. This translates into CASSEAPPFAAGHRGAVF.

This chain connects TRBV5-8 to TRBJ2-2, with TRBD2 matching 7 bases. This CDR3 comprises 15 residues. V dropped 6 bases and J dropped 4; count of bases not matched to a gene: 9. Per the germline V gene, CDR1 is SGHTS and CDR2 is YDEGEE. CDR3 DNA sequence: TGTGCCAGCAACTTCTGGGAGGGGCTCACCGGGGAGCTGTTTTTT. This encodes CASNFWEGLTGELFF.

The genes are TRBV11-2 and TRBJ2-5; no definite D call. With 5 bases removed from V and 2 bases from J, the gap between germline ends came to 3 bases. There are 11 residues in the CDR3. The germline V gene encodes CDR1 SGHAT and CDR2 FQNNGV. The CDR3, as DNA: TGTGCCAGCAGCCCACAAGAGACCCAGTACTTC. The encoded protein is CASSPQETQYF. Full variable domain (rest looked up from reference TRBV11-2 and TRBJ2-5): EAGVAQSPRYKIIEKRQSVAFWCNPISGHATLYWYQQILGQGPKLLIQFQNNGVVDDSQLPKDRFSAERLKGVDSTLKIQPAKLEDSAVYLCASSPQETQYFGPGTRLLVL.

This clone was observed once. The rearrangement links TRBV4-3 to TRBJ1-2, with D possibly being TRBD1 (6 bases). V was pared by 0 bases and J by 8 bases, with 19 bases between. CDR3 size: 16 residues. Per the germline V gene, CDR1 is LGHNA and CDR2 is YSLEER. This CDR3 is CASSQEYRATVEGYTF. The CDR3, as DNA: TGCGCCAGCAGCCAAGAATACAGGGCGACGGTGGAAGGCTACACCTTC.

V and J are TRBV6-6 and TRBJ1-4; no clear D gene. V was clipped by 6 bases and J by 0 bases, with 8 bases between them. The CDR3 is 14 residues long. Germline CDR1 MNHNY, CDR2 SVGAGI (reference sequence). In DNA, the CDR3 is TGTGCCAGCAGGCCGGGTGCAACTAATGAAAAACTGTTTTTT. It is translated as CASRPGATNEKLFF.

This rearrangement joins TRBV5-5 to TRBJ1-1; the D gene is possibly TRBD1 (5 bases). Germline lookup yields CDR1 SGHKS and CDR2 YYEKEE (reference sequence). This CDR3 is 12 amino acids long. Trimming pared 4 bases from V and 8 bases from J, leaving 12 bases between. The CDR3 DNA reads TGTGCCAGCAGCGCAGGGACGGAGGAAGCTTTCTTT. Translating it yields CASSAGTEEAFF.

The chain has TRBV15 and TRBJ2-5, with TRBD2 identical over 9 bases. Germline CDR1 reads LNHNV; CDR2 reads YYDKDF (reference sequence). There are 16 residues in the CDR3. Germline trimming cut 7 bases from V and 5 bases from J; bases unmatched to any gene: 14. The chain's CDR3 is CATKKGRREGSETQYF. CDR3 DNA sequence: TGTGCCACCAAGAAGGGTCGGCGGGAGGGATCGGAGACCCAGTACTTC.

CDR3 residues: CASSLTRGGHTEAFF. Here the CDR3 DNA reads TGTGCCAGCAGCTTAACGCGGGGAGGGCACACTGAAGCTTTCTTT. The V gene is TRBV7-8, the J gene TRBJ1-1; unclear D gene. V lost 2 bases to trimming and J lost 3 bases, with 13 bases between them. The CDR3 is made up of 15 amino acids. Germline CDR1 reads SGHVS; CDR2 reads FQNEAQ.

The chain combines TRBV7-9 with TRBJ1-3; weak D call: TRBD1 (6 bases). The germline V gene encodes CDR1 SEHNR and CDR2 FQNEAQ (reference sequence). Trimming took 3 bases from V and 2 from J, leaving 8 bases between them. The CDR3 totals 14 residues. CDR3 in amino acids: CASSFGGPGNTIYF. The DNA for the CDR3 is TGTGCCAGCAGCTTCGGGGGGCCTGGAAACACCATATATTTT.

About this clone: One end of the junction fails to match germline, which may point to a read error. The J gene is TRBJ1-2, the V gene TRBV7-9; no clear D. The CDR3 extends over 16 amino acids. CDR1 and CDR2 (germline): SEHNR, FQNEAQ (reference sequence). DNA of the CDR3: TGTGCCAGCAGCTTAGCAGAATGGGTGGGGAACTATGGCCACACCTTC. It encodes CASSLAEWVGNYGHTF. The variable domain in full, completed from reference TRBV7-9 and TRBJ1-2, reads DTGVSQNPRHKITKRGQNVTFRCDPISEHNRLYWYRQTLGQGPEFLTYFQNEAQLEKSRLLSDRFSAERPKGSFSTLEIQRTEQGDSAMYLCASSLAEWVGNYGHTFGSGTRLTVV.

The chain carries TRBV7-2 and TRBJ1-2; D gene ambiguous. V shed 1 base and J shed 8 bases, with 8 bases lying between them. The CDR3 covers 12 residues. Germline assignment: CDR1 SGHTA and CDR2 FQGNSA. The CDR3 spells CASSLGWEGYTF. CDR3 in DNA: TGTGCCAGCAGCTTAGGCTGGGAGGGCTACACCTTC.

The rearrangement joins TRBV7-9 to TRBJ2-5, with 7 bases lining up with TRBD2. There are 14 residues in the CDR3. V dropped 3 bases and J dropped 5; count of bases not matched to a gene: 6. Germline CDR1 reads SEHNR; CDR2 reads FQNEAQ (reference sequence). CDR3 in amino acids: CASSLSGIGETQYF. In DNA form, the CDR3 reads TGTGCCAGCAGCTTGAGCGGGATTGGTGAGACCCAGTACTTC.

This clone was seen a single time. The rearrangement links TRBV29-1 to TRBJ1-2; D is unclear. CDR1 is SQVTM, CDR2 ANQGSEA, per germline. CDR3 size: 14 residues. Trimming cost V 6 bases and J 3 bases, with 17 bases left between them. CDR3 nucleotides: TGCAGCGTCCCTAAGATCCCGGAAGACTATGGCTACACCTTC. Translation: CSVPKIPEDYGYTF.

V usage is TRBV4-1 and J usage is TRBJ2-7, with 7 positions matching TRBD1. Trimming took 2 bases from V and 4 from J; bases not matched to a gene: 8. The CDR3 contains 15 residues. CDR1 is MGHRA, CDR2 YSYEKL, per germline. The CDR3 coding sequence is TGCGCCAGCAGCCAAAGGACAGGTTCAATATACGAGCAGTACTTC. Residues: CASSQRTGSIYEQYF.

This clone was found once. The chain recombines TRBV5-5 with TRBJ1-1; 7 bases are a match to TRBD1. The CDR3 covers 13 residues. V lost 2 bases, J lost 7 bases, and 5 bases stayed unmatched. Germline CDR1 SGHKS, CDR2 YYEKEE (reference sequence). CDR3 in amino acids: CASSFGTVIEAFF. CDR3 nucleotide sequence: TGTGCCAGCAGCTTTGGGACAGTTATTGAAGCTTTCTTT.

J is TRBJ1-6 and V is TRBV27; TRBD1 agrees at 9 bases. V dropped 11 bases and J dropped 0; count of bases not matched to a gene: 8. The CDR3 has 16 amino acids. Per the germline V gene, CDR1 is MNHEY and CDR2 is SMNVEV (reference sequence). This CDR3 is CAGEQGASSYNSPLHF. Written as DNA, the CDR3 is TGTGCCGGTGAACAGGGGGCGAGCTCCTATAATTCACCCCTCCACTTT.

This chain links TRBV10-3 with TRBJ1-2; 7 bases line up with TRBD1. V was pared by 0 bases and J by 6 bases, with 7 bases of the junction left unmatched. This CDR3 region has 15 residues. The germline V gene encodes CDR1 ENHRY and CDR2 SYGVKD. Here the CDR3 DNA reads TGTGCCATCAGTGAGTCAGGGGGCAGGATCGATGGCTACACCTTC. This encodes CAISESGGRIDGYTF.

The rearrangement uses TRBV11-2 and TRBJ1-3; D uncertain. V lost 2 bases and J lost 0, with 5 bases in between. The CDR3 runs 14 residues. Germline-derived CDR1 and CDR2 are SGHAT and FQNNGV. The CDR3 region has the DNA TGTGCCAGCAGCTTATCAACCTCTGGAAACACCATATATTTT. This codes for CASSLSTSGNTIYF.

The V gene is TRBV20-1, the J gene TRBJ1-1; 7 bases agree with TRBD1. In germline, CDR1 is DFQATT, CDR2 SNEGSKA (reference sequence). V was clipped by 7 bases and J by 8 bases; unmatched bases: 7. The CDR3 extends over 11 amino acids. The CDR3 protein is CSEEKGGEAFF. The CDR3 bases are TGCAGTGAAGAAAAAGGGGGCGAAGCTTTCTTT.

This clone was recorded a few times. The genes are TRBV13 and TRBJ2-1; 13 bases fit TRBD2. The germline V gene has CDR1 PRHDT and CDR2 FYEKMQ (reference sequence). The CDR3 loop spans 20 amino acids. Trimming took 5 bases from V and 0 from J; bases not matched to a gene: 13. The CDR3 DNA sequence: TGTGCCAGCAGCCAAAGGTTGGGACTAGCGGGATGGAGCTCCTACAATGAGCAGTTCTTC. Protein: CASSQRLGLAGWSSYNEQFF.